The rows below give T cell receptor beta chains drawn from one sample of a study of T cells after posttransplantation cyclophosphamide. Produced via immunoSEQ multiplex PCR; TCRdb's table is partial and in-frame only. Listed here are about 17,000 clones without any singletons, the top ten holding 0.54%. Sample: PBMCs, taken after allogeneic stem cell transplant with posttransplant cyclophosphamide. All receptors come from a female patient in her 30s who received an allogeneic stem cell transplant from a related donor, was CMV-positive, and had no GVHD. Some T cells may be transferred from the graft donor. Each CDR3 is given without its conserved first and last residue.

length	V	J	CDR3
11	TRBV19	TRBJ1-4	ASSRTGNEKLF
11	TRBV14	TRBJ2-7	ASSRDSSYEQY
13	TRBV6-5	TRBJ2-7	ASSYGTGVSYEQY
13	TRBV5-4	TRBJ1-3	ASSRGTGTGNTIY
14	TRBV6-6	TRBJ1-3	ASSYSQGRSGNTIY
19	TRBV13	TRBJ1-2	ASSLGGKTRGAYQSNYGYT
13	TRBV21-1	TRBJ1-2	ASTGPPGGVSGYT
13	TRBV7-2	TRBJ1-4	ASTQARVYGEKLF
12	TRBV6-5	TRBJ2-7	ASSMDSAPYEQY
13	TRBV19	TRBJ1-2	ASTFPGQGARGYT
13	TRBV6-5	TRBJ2-1	ASTQTSGSYNEQF
12	TRBV28	TRBJ2-7	ASSVGTSSYEQY
11	TRBV27	TRBJ2-7	ASRVYGGREQY
13	TRBV28	TRBJ1-1	ASSGIRLVNTEAF
15	TRBV5-4	TRBJ2-4	ASSLEIGRGSKNIQY
12	TRBV10-3	TRBJ1-4	AISDGGAVEKLF
15	TRBV6-1	TRBJ2-4	ASSERVGLTPKNIQY
13	TRBV5-1	TRBJ2-5	ASSLQGVLQETQY
14	TRBV7-5	TRBJ2-1	ARSLWRGLSYNEQF
12	TRBV6-1	TRBJ1-1	ASRIFFSDTEAF
13	TRBV9	TRBJ2-7	ASSLGLAGGYEQY
12	TRBV1	TRBJ2-3	TASSGHSTDTQY
15	TRBV18	TRBJ2-6	ASSQGQGAAGANVLT
13	TRBV30	TRBJ1-5	AWSLGHNSNQPQH
13	TRBV28	TRBJ2-6	ASSQDLGEGDVLT
11	TRBV6-6	TRBJ2-2	ASSRDFTGELF
16	TRBV27	TRBJ2-2	ASSLVVAGALTAGELF
19	TRBV28	TRBJ2-6	ASSLPLSGRAEIAGANVLT
10	TRBV30	TRBJ2-7	AWTGTTYEQY
12	TRBV7-9	TRBJ1-4	ASSAVGINEKLF
11	TRBV18	TRBJ1-1	APGQGMNTEAF
15	TRBV7-2	TRBJ2-2	ASSLVASSGGAGELF
13	TRBV7-9	TRBJ2-7	ASSLGTGASYEQY
10	TRBV6-1	TRBJ2-5	ASRLSRLAQY
15	TRBV11-3	TRBJ2-2	ASSPFSGQGNRGELF
12	TRBV28	TRBJ2-5	ASSLSFEGETQY
11	TRBV6-6	TRBJ1-2	AEGEDPLYGYT
16	TRBV5-6	TRBJ2-7	ASSFRAALGDPTYEQY
12	TRBV10-3	TRBJ2-7	AISETAGGYEQY
16	TRBV27	TRBJ1-5	ASSPRTDFSYINQPQH
14	TRBV28	NA	ASSFPLSGLPYEQY
13	TRBV11-2	TRBJ1-3	ASSLGHTPGNTIY
14	TRBV6-5	TRBJ1-1	ASSYTRSLYPYEAF
13	TRBV27	TRBJ1-5	ASSIRTGGGQPQH
11	TRBV5-4	TRBJ1-1	ASSLQGGAEAF
15	TRBV9	TRBJ1-1	ASSVDPGQALNTEAF
14	TRBV10-2	TRBJ1-5	ASSEPGTGGIQPQH
14	TRBV4-1	TRBJ2-5	ASSQEGSNRAGTQY
13	TRBV7-3	TRBJ2-2	ASSLRRGDTGELF
9	TRBV2	TRBJ2-1	AIYVSNEQF